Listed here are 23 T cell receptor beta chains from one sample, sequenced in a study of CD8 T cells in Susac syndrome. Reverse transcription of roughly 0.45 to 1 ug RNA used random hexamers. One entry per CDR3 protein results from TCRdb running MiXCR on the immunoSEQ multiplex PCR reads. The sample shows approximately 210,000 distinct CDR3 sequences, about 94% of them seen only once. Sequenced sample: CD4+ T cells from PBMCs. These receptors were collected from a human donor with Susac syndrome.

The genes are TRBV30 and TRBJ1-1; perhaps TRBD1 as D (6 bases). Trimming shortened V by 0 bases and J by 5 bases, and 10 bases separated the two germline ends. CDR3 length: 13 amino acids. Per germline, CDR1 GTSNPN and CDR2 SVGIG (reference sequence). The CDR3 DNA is TGTGCCTGGAGTGTATATAGGGGGACTGAAGCTTTCTTT. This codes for CAWSVYRGTEAFF.

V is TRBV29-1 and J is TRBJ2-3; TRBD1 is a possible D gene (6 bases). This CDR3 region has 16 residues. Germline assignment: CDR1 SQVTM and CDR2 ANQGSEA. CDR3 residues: CGTIRTATASTDTQYF. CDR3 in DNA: TGCGGCACCATCCGGACAGCTACCGCTAGCACAGATACGCAGTATTTT.

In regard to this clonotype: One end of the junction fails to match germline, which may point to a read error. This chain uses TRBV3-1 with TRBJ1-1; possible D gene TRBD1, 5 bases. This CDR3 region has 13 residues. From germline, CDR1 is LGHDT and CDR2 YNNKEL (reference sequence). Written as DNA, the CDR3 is TGTGCCAGCAGCCAGATGACGGGGGACCTACCCCGTTTT. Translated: CASSQMTGDLPRF.

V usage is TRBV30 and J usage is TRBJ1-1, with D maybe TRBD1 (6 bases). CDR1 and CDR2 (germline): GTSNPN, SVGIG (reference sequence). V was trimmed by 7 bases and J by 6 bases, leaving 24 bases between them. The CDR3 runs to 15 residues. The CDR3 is CAFNLQGLGIPEAFF. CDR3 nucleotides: TGTGCCTTCAATCTACAGGGACTCGGTATCCCTGAAGCTTTCTTT. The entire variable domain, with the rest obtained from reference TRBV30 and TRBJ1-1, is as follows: SQTIHQWPATLVQPVGSPLSLECTVEGTSNPNLYWYRQAAGRGLQLLFYSVGIGQISSEVPQNLSASRPQDRQFILSSKKLLLSDSGFYLCAFNLQGLGIPEAFFGQGTRLTVV.

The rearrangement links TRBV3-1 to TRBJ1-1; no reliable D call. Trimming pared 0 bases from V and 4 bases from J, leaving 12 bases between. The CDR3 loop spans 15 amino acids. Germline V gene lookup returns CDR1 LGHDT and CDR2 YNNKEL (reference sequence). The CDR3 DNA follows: TGTGCCAGCAGCCAAGAACCCCCTGAGGGCACTGAAGCTTTCTTT. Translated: CASSQEPPEGTEAFF.

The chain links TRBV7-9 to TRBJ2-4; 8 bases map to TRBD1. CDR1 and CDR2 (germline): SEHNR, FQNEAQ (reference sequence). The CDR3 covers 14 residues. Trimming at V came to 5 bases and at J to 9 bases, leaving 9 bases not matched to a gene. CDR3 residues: CASSPTTGQAIQYF. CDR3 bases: TGTGCCAGCAGCCCCACTACGGGACAGGCCATTCAGTACTTC.

CDR3 sequence: CASSYEGRIQYF. CDR3 coding DNA: TGTGCCAGCAGTTACGAGGGGCGCATTCAGTACTTC. The rearrangement uses TRBV6-2 or TRBV6-3 and TRBJ2-4, with D perhaps TRBD1 or TRBD2 (5 bases each). Germline lookup yields CDR1 MNHEY and CDR2 SVGEGT. V was shortened by 2 bases and J by 9 bases, with 8 bases between the two germline ends. This CDR3 spans 12 amino acids.

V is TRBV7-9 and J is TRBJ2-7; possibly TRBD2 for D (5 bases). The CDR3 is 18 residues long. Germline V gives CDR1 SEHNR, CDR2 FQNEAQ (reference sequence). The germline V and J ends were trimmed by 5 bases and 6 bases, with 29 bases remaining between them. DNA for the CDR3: TGTGCCAGCAGCCATAATCCTATGACGCCTCGGGGTTCACTCGAGCAGTACTTC. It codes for CASSHNPMTPRGSLEQYF.

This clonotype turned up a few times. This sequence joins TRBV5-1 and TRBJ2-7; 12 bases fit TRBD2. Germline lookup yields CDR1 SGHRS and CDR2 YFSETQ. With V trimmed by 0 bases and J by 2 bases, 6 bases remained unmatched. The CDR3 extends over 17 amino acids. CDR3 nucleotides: TGCGCCAGCAGCTTGGAACTAGCGGGGGGCCGCACCTACGAGCAGTACTTC. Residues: CASSLELAGGRTYEQYF. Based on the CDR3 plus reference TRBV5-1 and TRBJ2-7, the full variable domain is KAGVTQTPRYLIKTRGQQVTLSCSPISGHRSVSWYQQTPGQGLQFLFEYFSETQRNKGNFPGRFSGRQFSNSRSEMNVSTLELGDSALYLCASSLELAGGRTYEQYFGPGTRLTVT.

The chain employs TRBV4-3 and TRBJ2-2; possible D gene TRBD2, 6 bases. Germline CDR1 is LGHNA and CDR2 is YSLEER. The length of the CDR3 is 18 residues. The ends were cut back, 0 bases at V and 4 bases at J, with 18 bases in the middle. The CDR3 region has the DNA TGCGCCAGCAGCCAAGATCCATCGGGGGAAGGGAGCACCGGGGAGCTGTTTTTT. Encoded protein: CASSQDPSGEGSTGELFF.

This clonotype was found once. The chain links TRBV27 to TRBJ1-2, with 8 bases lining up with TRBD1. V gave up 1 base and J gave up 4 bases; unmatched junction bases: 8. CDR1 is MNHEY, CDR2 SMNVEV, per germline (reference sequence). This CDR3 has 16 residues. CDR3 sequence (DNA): TGTGCCAGCAGTTTATGGGGCAGGGGGCGCGGCTATGGCTACACCTTC. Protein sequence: CASSLWGRGRGYGYTF.

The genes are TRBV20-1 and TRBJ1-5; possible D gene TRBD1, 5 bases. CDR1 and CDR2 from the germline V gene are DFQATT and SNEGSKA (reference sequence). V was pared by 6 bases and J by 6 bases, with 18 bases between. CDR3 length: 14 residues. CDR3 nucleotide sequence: TGCAGTGCCCCTTCTCAGGGTATTGGTCAGCCCCAGCATTTT. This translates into CSAPSQGIGQPQHF.

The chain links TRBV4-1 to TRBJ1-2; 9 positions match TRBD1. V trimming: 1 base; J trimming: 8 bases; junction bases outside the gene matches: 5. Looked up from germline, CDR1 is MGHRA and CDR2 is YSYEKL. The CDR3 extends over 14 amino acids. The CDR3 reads CASSQVWDRDGYTF. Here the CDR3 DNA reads TGCGCCAGCAGCCAAGTGTGGGACAGGGACGGCTACACCTTC.

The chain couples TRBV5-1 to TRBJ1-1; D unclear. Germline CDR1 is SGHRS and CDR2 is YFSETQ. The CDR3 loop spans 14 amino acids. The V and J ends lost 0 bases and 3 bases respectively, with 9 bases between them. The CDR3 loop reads CASSLELPDTEAFF. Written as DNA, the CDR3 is TGCGCCAGCAGCTTGGAGCTGCCGGACACTGAAGCTTTCTTT.

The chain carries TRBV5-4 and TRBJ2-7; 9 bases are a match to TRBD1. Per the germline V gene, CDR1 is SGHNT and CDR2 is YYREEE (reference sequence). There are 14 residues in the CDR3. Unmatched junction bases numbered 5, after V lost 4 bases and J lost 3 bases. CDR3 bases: TGTGCCAGCAGCCACGGACAGGGGATCTACGAGCAGTACTTC. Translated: CASSHGQGIYEQYF.

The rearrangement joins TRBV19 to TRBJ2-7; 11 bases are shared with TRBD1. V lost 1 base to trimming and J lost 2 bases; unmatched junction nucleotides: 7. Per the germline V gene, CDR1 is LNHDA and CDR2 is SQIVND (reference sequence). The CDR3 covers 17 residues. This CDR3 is CASSIGPGQGEPYEQYF. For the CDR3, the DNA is TGTGCCAGTAGTATAGGTCCGGGACAGGGGGAACCCTACGAGCAGTACTTC.

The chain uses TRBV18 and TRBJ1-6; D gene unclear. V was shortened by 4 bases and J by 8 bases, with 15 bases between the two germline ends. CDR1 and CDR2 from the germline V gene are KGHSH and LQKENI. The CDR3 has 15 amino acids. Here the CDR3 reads CASSLSPDSDSPLHF. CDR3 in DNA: TGTGCCAGCTCACTATCCCCAGATTCTGATTCACCCCTCCACTTT.

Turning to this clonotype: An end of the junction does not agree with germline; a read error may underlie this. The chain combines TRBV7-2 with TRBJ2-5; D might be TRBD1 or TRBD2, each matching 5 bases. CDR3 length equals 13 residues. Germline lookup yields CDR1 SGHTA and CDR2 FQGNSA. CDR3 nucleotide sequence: TGTGCCAGCAACTTAGGGACGGAAGAGACCCAGTACTTC. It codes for CASNLGTEETQYF.

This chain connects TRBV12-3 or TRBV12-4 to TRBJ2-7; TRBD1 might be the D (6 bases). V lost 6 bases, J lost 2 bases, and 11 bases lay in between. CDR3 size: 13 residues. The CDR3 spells CASRLQGTYEQYF. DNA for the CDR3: TGTGCCAGCAGGCTTCAGGGGACCTACGAGCAGTACTTC.

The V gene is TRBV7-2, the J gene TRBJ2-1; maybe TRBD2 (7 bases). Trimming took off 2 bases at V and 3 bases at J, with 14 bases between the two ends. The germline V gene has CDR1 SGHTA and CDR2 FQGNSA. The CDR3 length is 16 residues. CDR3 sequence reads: CASSLFEGGDYNEQFF. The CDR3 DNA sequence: TGTGCCAGCAGCTTATTTGAGGGGGGGGACTACAATGAGCAGTTCTTC.

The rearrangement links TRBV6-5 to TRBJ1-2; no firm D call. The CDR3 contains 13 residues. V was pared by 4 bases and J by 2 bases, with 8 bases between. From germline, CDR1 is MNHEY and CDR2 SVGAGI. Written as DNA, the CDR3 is TGTGCCAGCAGTTTCAGCCCGAACTATGGCTACACCTTC. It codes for CASSFSPNYGYTF.

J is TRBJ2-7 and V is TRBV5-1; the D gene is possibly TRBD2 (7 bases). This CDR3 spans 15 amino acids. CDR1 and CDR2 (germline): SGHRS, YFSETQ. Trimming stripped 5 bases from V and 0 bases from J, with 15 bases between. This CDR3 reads CASRAGASSSYEQYF. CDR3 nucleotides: TGCGCCAGCAGGGCGGGGGCTTCCTCCTCCTACGAGCAGTACTTC.

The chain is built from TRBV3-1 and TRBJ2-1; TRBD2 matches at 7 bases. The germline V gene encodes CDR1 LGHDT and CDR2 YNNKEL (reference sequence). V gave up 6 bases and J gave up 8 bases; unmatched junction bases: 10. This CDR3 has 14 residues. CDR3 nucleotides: TGTGCCAGCAGAAATGCCCGGGGGGAGGATGAGCAGTTCTTC. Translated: CASRNARGEDEQFF.